This TCR beta chain appears in the sequencing data of a study of identical twins. Germline V gene sequence: CDR1 SGHVS, CDR2 FQNEAQ. The CDR3 runs to 15 residues. A universal primer site arose from template switching, and cDNA bore unique molecular identifiers. TCRdb re-analysed the 5' RACE reads in MiXCR, keeping a single row per CDR3 protein. The table shows 350,000 to 400,000 distinct CDR3 sequences, with 7% to 9.5% occurring only once. To note about this clonotype: Its antigen is still unknown. One end of the junction does not line up with germline, which may come from a read error.

Study results and caveats: It was possible that invariant MAIT and iNKT cells partly confounded the zero-insertion analyses. Out-of-frame beta chain sequences displayed weaker excess sharing between twins. Whereas memory repertoires showed no such difference, abundant cord blood beta clonotypes carried fewer insertions.

Sequenced: naive T cells sorted from blood. The receptor comes from a woman in her forties or fifties in good health. V gene TRBV7-8 combines with J gene TRBJ2-2; 11 positions agree with TRBD2. The CDR3 DNA reads as TGTGCCAGCAGCCTAGCGGGAGGTCTCACCGGGGAGCTGTTTTTT. This codes for CASSLAGGLTGELFF.